A selection of T cell receptor beta chains follows, all from one sample in a study of cytomegalovirus exposure and HLA in healthy donors. Here immunoSEQ multiplex PCR was the method, and the copy in TCRdb shows in-frame clones only, minus some. The sample contains more than 140,000 clones, over 70% of which appear only once. The sequenced sample consisted of PBMCs. These receptors were taken from a man aged 30-40 years in good health and CMV-seropositive. CDR3s include the opening cysteine and the closing phenylalanine or tryptophan. Fields, in order: J gene, D gene, clone size, V gene, CDR3 protein, CDR3 DNA. The D gene is left open where the match is weak. Expanded clones get a size class; other rows say once, few or many, or leave the size out.

j_gene: TRBJ2-3; d_gene: -; abundance: -; v_gene: TRBV30; CDR3aa: CAWKLGGRPTDTQYF; CDR3nt: TGTGCCTGGAAACTCGGGGGGCGTCCCACAGATACGCAGTATTTT
j_gene: TRBJ1-5; d_gene: TRBD1; abundance: -; v_gene: TRBV7-2; CDR3aa: CASSFGQGRLERHF; CDR3nt: TGTGCCAGCAGCTTCGGACAGGGGAGGTTGGAGCGTCATTTT
j_gene: TRBJ2-1; d_gene: TRBD1; abundance: -; v_gene: TRBV5-1; CDR3aa: CASSLGGTGFNEQFF; CDR3nt: TGCGCCAGCAGCTTGGGCGGGACAGGGTTCAATGAGCAGTTCTTC
j_gene: TRBJ1-2; d_gene: TRBD1; abundance: once; v_gene: TRBV5-4; CDR3aa: CASSRDRGVGYGYTF; CDR3nt: TGTGCCAGCTCCCGGGACAGGGGCGTGGGCTATGGCTACACCTTC
j_gene: TRBJ1-5; d_gene: -; abundance: few; v_gene: TRBV6-1; CDR3aa: CASSEPTGKKGNQPQHF; CDR3nt: TGTGCCAGCAGTGAGCCAACAGGGAAGAAAGGCAATCAGCCCCAGCATTTT
j_gene: TRBJ2-2; d_gene: -; abundance: -; v_gene: TRBV4-1; CDR3aa: CASSPRGITGELFF; CDR3nt: TGCGCCAGCAGCCCAAGGGGTATCACCGGGGAGCTGTTTTTT
j_gene: TRBJ2-4; d_gene: -; abundance: -; v_gene: TRBV15; CDR3aa: CATSRRDLLAKNSQYF; CDR3nt: TGTGCCACCAGCAGGCGAGATTTACTAGCCAAAAACAGTCAGTACTTC
j_gene: TRBJ2-4; d_gene: -; abundance: -; v_gene: TRBV5-1; CDR3aa: CASSLGGWGRNSQYF; CDR3nt: TGCGCCAGCAGCTTGGGAGGATGGGGCAGGAACAGTCAGTACTTC
j_gene: TRBJ2-7; d_gene: -; abundance: -; v_gene: TRBV7-8; CDR3aa: CASSLQRSYEQYF; CDR3nt: TGTGCCAGCAGCTTACAGCGATCCTACGAGCAGTACTTC
j_gene: TRBJ1-1; d_gene: TRBD1; abundance: -; v_gene: TRBV6-6; CDR3aa: CASRRDSLNTEAFF; CDR3nt: TGTGCCAGCAGGCGGGACAGCTTGAACACTGAAGCTTTCTTT
j_gene: TRBJ2-7; d_gene: TRBD2; abundance: -; v_gene: TRBV5-1; CDR3aa: CASSLLVGEGYEQYF; CDR3nt: TGCGCCAGCAGCTTACTAGTGGGGGAGGGCTACGAGCAGTACTTC
j_gene: TRBJ1-5; d_gene: -; abundance: -; v_gene: TRBV10-2; CDR3aa: CASSEAGFNQPQHF; CDR3nt: TGCGCCAGCAGTGAGGCAGGGTTCAATCAGCCCCAGCATTTT
j_gene: TRBJ2-1; d_gene: TRBD2; abundance: -; v_gene: TRBV5-6; CDR3aa: CASSLLAGGPNEQFF; CDR3nt: TGTGCCAGCAGCTTACTAGCGGGAGGGCCTAATGAGCAGTTCTTC
j_gene: TRBJ2-7; d_gene: TRBD2; abundance: -; v_gene: TRBV6-5; CDR3aa: CASSKTSGSYEQYF; CDR3nt: TGTGCCAGCAGCAAGACTAGCGGGAGTTACGAGCAGTACTTC
j_gene: TRBJ2-2; d_gene: TRBD1; abundance: -; v_gene: TRBV5-1; CDR3aa: CASSLGTGARGELFF; CDR3nt: TGCGCCAGCAGCTTAGGGACAGGGGCGCGCGGGGAGCTGTTTTTT
j_gene: TRBJ1-2; d_gene: -; abundance: -; v_gene: TRBV27; CDR3aa: CASRDSFDYGYTF; CDR3nt: TGTGCCAGCAGAGACAGTTTTGACTATGGCTACACCTTC
j_gene: TRBJ2-3; d_gene: TRBD2; abundance: few; v_gene: TRBV11-3; CDR3aa: CASSLGGSASSTQYF; CDR3nt: TGTGCCAGCAGCTTAGGCGGGAGCGCCTCCTCTACGCAGTATTTT
j_gene: TRBJ1-4; d_gene: TRBD1; abundance: -; v_gene: TRBV7-8; CDR3aa: CASSIRQGEKLFF; CDR3nt: TGTGCCAGCAGCATACGACAGGGTGAAAAACTGTTTTTT
j_gene: TRBJ1-4; d_gene: -; abundance: -; v_gene: TRBV7-9; CDR3aa: CASSLQQDMFSF; CDR3nt: TGTGCCAGCAGCTTACAACAGGACATGTTCAGTTTT
j_gene: TRBJ2-7; d_gene: -; abundance: -; v_gene: TRBV6-1; CDR3aa: CASSSGAVGYEQYF; CDR3nt: TGTGCCAGCAGTTCAGGGGCCGTCGGGTACGAGCAGTACTTC
j_gene: TRBJ2-5; d_gene: TRBD1; abundance: -; v_gene: TRBV13; CDR3aa: CASSSGTVGETQYF; CDR3nt: TGTGCCAGCAGCTCGGGGACAGTCGGAGAGACCCAGTACTTC
j_gene: TRBJ1-1; d_gene: -; abundance: -; v_gene: TRBV5-6; CDR3aa: CASRAGEGRNEAFF; CDR3nt: TGTGCCAGCAGGGCGGGTGAGGGTCGTAATGAAGCTTTCTTT
j_gene: TRBJ2-2; d_gene: TRBD1; abundance: once; v_gene: TRBV27; CDR3aa: CASRRQGTNTGELFF; CDR3nt: TGTGCCAGCAGAAGACAGGGGACGAACACCGGGGAGCTGTTTTTT
j_gene: TRBJ2-6; d_gene: TRBD1; abundance: -; v_gene: TRBV30; CDR3aa: CAWSETGLGSGANVLTF; CDR3nt: TGTGCCTGGAGTGAGACAGGGCTAGGCTCTGGGGCCAACGTCCTGACTTTC
j_gene: TRBJ1-1; d_gene: -; abundance: -; v_gene: TRBV9; CDR3aa: CASSGQDSHTEAFF; CDR3nt: TGTGCCAGCAGCGGACAAGACAGCCACACTGAAGCTTTCTTT
j_gene: TRBJ2-5; d_gene: -; abundance: -; v_gene: TRBV7-7; CDR3aa: CARGPQYF; CDR3nt: TGTGCCAGGGGGCCCCAGTACTTC
j_gene: TRBJ2-7; d_gene: TRBD1; abundance: -; v_gene: TRBV19; CDR3aa: CASSGDRGYEQYF; CDR3nt: TGTGCCAGTAGTGGGGACAGGGGTTACGAGCAGTACTTC
j_gene: TRBJ2-3; d_gene: -; abundance: -; v_gene: TRBV30; CDR3aa: CAWAEVSTDTQYF; CDR3nt: TGTGCCTGGGCCGAGGTCTCCACAGATACGCAGTATTTT
j_gene: TRBJ2-5; d_gene: TRBD1; abundance: few; v_gene: TRBV4-1; CDR3aa: CASSTRDRETQYF; CDR3nt: TGCGCCAGCAGCACCCGGGACAGAGAGACCCAGTACTTC
j_gene: TRBJ2-1; d_gene: TRBD2; abundance: -; v_gene: TRBV7-9; CDR3aa: CASSPASGSHNEQFF; CDR3nt: TGTGCCAGCAGCCCAGCTAGCGGGAGCCACAATGAGCAGTTCTTC
j_gene: TRBJ2-3; d_gene: TRBD1; abundance: -; v_gene: TRBV19; CDR3aa: CASGPGQVNTDTQYF; CDR3nt: TGTGCCAGTGGTCCGGGACAGGTAAACACAGATACGCAGTATTTT
j_gene: TRBJ1-2; d_gene: TRBD1; abundance: -; v_gene: TRBV7-6; CDR3aa: CASSSTGLSPSLNYGYTF; CDR3nt: TGTGCCAGCAGCTCGACAGGGCTATCCCCTTCACTTAACTATGGCTACACCTTC
j_gene: TRBJ1-6; d_gene: -; abundance: -; v_gene: TRBV5-1; CDR3aa: CASSLLSSYNSPLHF; CDR3nt: TGCGCCAGCAGCTTGTTGAGCTCCTATAATTCACCCCTCCACTTT
j_gene: TRBJ2-3; d_gene: TRBD2; abundance: -; v_gene: TRBV28; CDR3aa: CASTQIAGGTDTQYF; CDR3nt: TGTGCCAGCACTCAGATAGCGGGAGGAACAGATACGCAGTATTTT
j_gene: TRBJ1-4; d_gene: TRBD1; abundance: -; v_gene: TRBV7-9; CDR3aa: CASSPRTGGGFTNEKLFF; CDR3nt: TGTGCCAGCAGCCCACGGACAGGGGGCGGTTTTACTAATGAAAAACTGTTTTTT
j_gene: TRBJ2-1; d_gene: TRBD2; abundance: -; v_gene: TRBV7-2; CDR3aa: CASSLLAGVYNEQFF; CDR3nt: TGTGCCAGCAGCTTACTAGCGGGGGTATACAATGAGCAGTTCTTC
j_gene: TRBJ1-5; d_gene: -; abundance: -; v_gene: TRBV7-2; CDR3aa: CASSLTSAEPNQPQHF; CDR3nt: TGTGCCAGCAGCTTAACCTCGGCGGAGCCAAATCAGCCCCAGCATTTT
j_gene: TRBJ2-2; d_gene: -; abundance: once; v_gene: TRBV25-1; CDR3aa: CASSGLTAGARTGELFF; CDR3nt: TGTGCCAGCAGTGGGCTGACAGCAGGGGCGAGGACCGGGGAGCTGTTTTTT
j_gene: TRBJ2-1; d_gene: -; abundance: -; v_gene: TRBV4-2; CDR3aa: CASSQDRSSYNEQFF; CDR3nt: TGTGCCAGCAGCCAAGACCGGAGCTCCTACAATGAGCAGTTCTTC
j_gene: TRBJ2-1; d_gene: TRBD2; abundance: -; v_gene: TRBV10-3; CDR3aa: CAISPGLAGVDEQFF; CDR3nt: TGTGCCATCAGTCCGGGACTAGCGGGAGTAGATGAGCAGTTCTTC
j_gene: TRBJ1-2; d_gene: -; abundance: -; v_gene: TRBV5-1; CDR3aa: CASSLAFDGYTF; CDR3nt: TGCGCCAGCAGCTTGGCCTTCGATGGCTACACCTTC
j_gene: TRBJ2-7; d_gene: TRBD1; abundance: once; v_gene: TRBV18; CDR3aa: CASSPGTTGADEQYF; CDR3nt: TGTGCCAGCTCACCAGGGACGACAGGGGCCGACGAGCAGTACTTC
j_gene: TRBJ2-5; d_gene: TRBD1; abundance: -; v_gene: TRBV11-2; CDR3aa: CASSPRTGAPETQYF; CDR3nt: TGTGCCAGCAGCCCCCGGACAGGCGCCCCAGAGACCCAGTACTTC
j_gene: TRBJ2-7; d_gene: TRBD2; abundance: -; v_gene: TRBV5-1; CDR3aa: CASSRLAGEVREQYF; CDR3nt: TGCGCCAGCAGCCGACTAGCGGGAGAAGTACGTGAGCAGTACTTC
j_gene: TRBJ2-7; d_gene: TRBD1; abundance: -; v_gene: TRBV18; CDR3aa: CASSPRDRAYEQYF; CDR3nt: TGTGCCAGCTCACCACGCGACAGGGCGTACGAGCAGTACTTC
j_gene: TRBJ2-7; d_gene: TRBD1; abundance: -; v_gene: TRBV4-1; CDR3aa: CASSTGQASYEQYF; CDR3nt: TGCGCCAGCAGCACCGGACAGGCTTCCTACGAGCAGTACTTC
j_gene: TRBJ1-2; d_gene: TRBD1; abundance: -; v_gene: TRBV28; CDR3aa: CASNDRGYGYTF; CDR3nt: TGTGCCAGCAACGACAGGGGCTATGGCTACACCTTC
j_gene: TRBJ1-5; d_gene: -; abundance: -; v_gene: TRBV5-8; CDR3aa: CASSHSNQPQHF; CDR3nt: TGTGCCAGCAGCCATAGCAATCAGCCCCAGCATTTT
j_gene: TRBJ2-2; d_gene: -; abundance: -; v_gene: TRBV2; CDR3aa: CASSEGTPTGELFF; CDR3nt: TGTGCCAGCAGTGAAGGGACTCCTACCGGGGAGCTGTTTTTT
j_gene: TRBJ2-3; d_gene: -; abundance: -; v_gene: TRBV11-2; CDR3aa: CASSPDIIGDTQYF; CDR3nt: TGTGCCAGCAGCCCCGACATTATTGGGGATACGCAGTATTTT